A single sample gave rise to the 18 T cell receptor beta chains below, sequenced in a study of blood T cell repertoires in COVID-19. Some clones are missing from TCRdb's copy, which holds only in-frame ones; the method was immunoSEQ multiplex PCR. The sample records approximately 150,000 clones, roughly 84% being singletons. The specimen was PBMCs or T cells enriched from blood (not recorded which). Receptors were obtained from a human donor with acute COVID-19. The donor label of this sample is uncertain.

The chain uses TRBV20-1 and TRBJ2-5; D not resolved. V was shortened by 1 base and J by 4 bases, with 4 bases between the two germline ends. Germline CDR1 DFQATT, CDR2 SNEGSKA (reference sequence). The CDR3 runs 11 residues. This CDR3 reads CSARGRETQYF. The CDR3 DNA follows: TGCAGTGCTAGAGGGAGAGAGACCCAGTACTTC.

The chain combines TRBV3-1 (or the pseudogene TRBV3-2) with TRBJ1-1; 10 bases are shared with TRBD1. Germline V CDR1 and CDR2: LGHDT, YNNKEL (reference sequence). CDR3 size: 14 residues. The trim removed 3 bases at V and 7 bases at J, leaving 5 bases unmatched. CDR3 bases: TGTGCCAGCAGCCATCGGACAGGGGGTAGTGAAGCTTTCTTT. As protein: CASSHRTGGSEAFF.

This chain connects TRBV3-1 (or the pseudogene TRBV3-2) to TRBJ2-1; 7 bases match TRBD2. The CDR3 consists of 15 residues. The J segment lost 9 bases and the V segment lost 0 bases, leaving 8 bases of the junction unmatched. Per germline, CDR1 LGHDT and CDR2 YNNKEL (reference sequence). The CDR3 DNA reads TGTGCCAGCAGCCAAGATCCGTCGGGAGGAGGTGAGCAGTTCTTC. It yields the protein CASSQDPSGGGEQFF.

This chain uses TRBV10-3 with TRBJ1-1; maybe TRBD1 (6 bases). The CDR3 loop spans 13 amino acids. Germline V gene sequence: CDR1 ENHRY, CDR2 SYGVKD. Deletions cut 7 bases from V and 6 bases from J, with 15 bases between. CDR3 DNA sequence: TGTGCCATCATGGGGGCAGGGGACGCTGAAGCTTTCTTT. Protein sequence: CAIMGAGDAEAFF.

This clone was seen just once. This sequence joins TRBV29-1 and TRBJ2-5; 9 bases are shared with TRBD2. The CDR3 totals 15 residues. V shed 5 bases, J shed 3 bases, and the junction held 10 bases outside the gene matches. CDR1 is SQVTM, CDR2 ANQGSEA, per germline. The CDR3 is CSVSGGGGGEETQYF. DNA of the CDR3: TGCAGCGTTTCCGGAGGTGGCGGGGGGGAAGAGACCCAGTACTTC.

Only a few counts were recorded for this clone. V is TRBV2 and J is TRBJ2-5; D is unresolved. The germline V gene has CDR1 SNHLY and CDR2 FYNNEI. The CDR3 is 13 residues long. The V end lost 1 base, the J end lost 5 bases, and 8 bases lay between the germline ends. The CDR3 sequence: CASSEGRFETQYF. In DNA, the CDR3 is TGTGCCAGCAGTGAAGGCAGGTTTGAGACCCAGTACTTC.

The chain uses TRBV5-1 and TRBJ1-1, with TRBD1 matching 7 bases. The germline V gene encodes CDR1 SGHRS and CDR2 YFSETQ. This CDR3 is 15 amino acids long. V lost 4 bases and J lost 0; bases outside the gene matches: 6. Here the CDR3 reads CASSDPGGLNTEAFF. The CDR3 region has the DNA TGCGCCAGCAGCGATCCAGGGGGTTTGAACACTGAAGCTTTCTTT.

Here the CDR3 DNA reads TGTGCCAGCAGTTTAGGCACCGAAGCTTTCTTT. Protein: CASSLGTEAFF. The chain carries TRBV27 and TRBJ1-1; D remains ambiguous. This CDR3 region has 11 residues. In germline, CDR1 is MNHEY, CDR2 SMNVEV (reference sequence). Between the trimmed V and J ends, which lost 2 bases and 8 bases, there was a span of 6 bases.

The chain combines TRBV4-1 with TRBJ1-1, with D unclear. The germline CDR1 and CDR2 sequences are MGHRA and YSYEKL. V lost 1 base and J lost 3, with 6 bases in between. This CDR3 contains 13 residues. The CDR3 region has the DNA TGCGCCAGCAGCCAAGGAGGTTACACTGAAGCTTTCTTT. Its translation is CASSQGGYTEAFF.

This rearrangement joins TRBV19 to TRBJ2-2, with D possibly matching TRBD2 (6 bases). The CDR3 length is 15 residues. Germline V CDR1 and CDR2: LNHDA, SQIVND (reference sequence). The V end lost 6 bases, the J end lost 3 bases, and 14 bases lay between the germline ends. This CDR3 reads CASSGGVGDTGELFF. CDR3 sequence (DNA): TGTGCCAGTAGCGGCGGGGTAGGCGACACCGGGGAGCTGTTTTTT. Full variable domain (rest looked up from reference TRBV19 and TRBJ2-2): DGGITQSPKYLFRKEGQNVTLSCEQNLNHDAMYWYRQDPGQGLRLIYYSQIVNDFQKGDIAEGYSVSREKKESFPLTVTSAQKNPTAFYLCASSGGVGDTGELFFGEGSRLTVL.

The sample holds one count of this clone. The chain uses TRBV2 and TRBJ2-3; 8 bases fit TRBD1. In germline, CDR1 is SNHLY, CDR2 FYNNEI. The junction had 5 bases not matched to a gene; V was cut back by 1 base and J by 5 bases. This CDR3 is 15 amino acids long. This chain's CDR3 is CASSEGAGGIDTQYF. The CDR3 coding sequence is TGTGCCAGCAGTGAAGGGGCAGGGGGCATAGATACGCAGTATTTT.

The chain carries TRBV5-4 and TRBJ2-2; D possibly corresponds to TRBD2 (6 bases). CDR3 length: 15 amino acids. Trimming stripped 5 bases from V and 3 bases from J, with 14 bases between. Germline CDR1 SGHNT, CDR2 YYREEE (reference sequence). The CDR3 DNA is TGTGCCAGCAGGCTGGGACTTTCGGACACCGGGGAGCTGTTTTTT. Residues: CASRLGLSDTGELFF.

J is TRBJ2-4 and V is TRBV21-1; the table assigns TRBD1, which was not confirmed against the DNA. TRBV21-1 is listed as a pseudogene. CDR3 size: 20 residues. The CDR3 sequence is CASSSGGWDRGPVAKNIQYF. The CDR3 DNA reads as TGTGCCAGCAGCTCCGGGGGTTGGGACAGGGGGCCTGTGGCCAAAAACATTCAGTACTTC.

The rearrangement uses TRBV7-9 and TRBJ2-5; 14 bases are shared with TRBD2. This CDR3 has 17 amino acids. Germline V gene sequence: CDR1 SEHNR, CDR2 FQNEAQ (reference sequence). V dropped 5 bases and J dropped 2; count of bases not matched to a gene: 7. The CDR3 is CASSRSRLAGGQETQYF. CDR3 DNA sequence: TGTGCCAGCAGCCGATCCCGACTAGCGGGGGGGCAAGAGACCCAGTACTTC. The whole variable domain, filled in from reference TRBV7-9 and TRBJ2-5, reads DTGVSQNPRHKITKRGQNVTFRCDPISEHNRLYWYRQTLGQGPEFLTYFQNEAQLEKSRLLSDRFSAERPKGSFSTLEIQRTEQGDSAMYLCASSRSRLAGGQETQYFGPGTRLLVL.

The chain has TRBV27 and TRBJ1-4, with TRBD1 matching 7 bases. CDR1 is MNHEY and CDR2 is SMNVEV in the germline V gene (reference sequence). CDR3 length equals 15 residues. Unmatched junction bases numbered 13, after V lost 5 bases and J lost 10 bases. As DNA, the CDR3 is TGTGCCAGCAGTCCCACTCCGAGACAGGGCGCAAAACTGTTTTTT. Protein sequence: CASSPTPRQGAKLFF. Complete variable domain (other parts from reference TRBV27 and TRBJ1-4): EAQVTQNPRYLITVTGKKLTVTCSQNMNHEYMSWYRQDPGLGLRQIYYSMNVEVTDKGDVPEGYKVSRKEKRNFPLILESPSPNQTSLYFCASSPTPRQGAKLFFGSGTQLSVL.

This sequence joins TRBV7-3 and TRBJ2-2; D is unresolved. Trimming took off 5 bases at V and 7 bases at J, with 11 bases between the two ends. The CDR3 runs 13 residues. Germline V lookup: CDR1 SGHTA, CDR2 FQGTGA. The CDR3 region is CASSPDNFGELFF. DNA for the CDR3: TGTGCCAGCAGCCCCGACAACTTCGGGGAGCTGTTTTTT.

The chain employs TRBV7-2 and TRBJ2-3, with TRBD2 matching over 13 bases. V trimming: 5 bases; J trimming: 0 bases; junction bases outside the gene matches: 11. This CDR3 has 19 residues. The germline V gene encodes CDR1 SGHTA and CDR2 FQGNSA. CDR3 loop: CASSLLAGGITISTDTQYF. The CDR3 DNA reads as TGTGCCAGCAGCCTACTAGCGGGGGGGATTACAATCAGCACAGATACGCAGTATTTT.

The CDR3 sequence is CASSLGGGARDTQYF. The CDR3 DNA reads as TGTGCCAGCAGCTTAGGTGGGGGGGCAAGAGATACGCAGTATTTT. The rearrangement joins TRBV7-9 to TRBJ2-3, with D tentatively TRBD2 (7 bases). The ends were cut back, 1 base at V and 5 bases at J, with 13 bases in the middle. Germline CDR1 SEHNR, CDR2 FQNEAQ (reference sequence). This CDR3 contains 15 residues.